The rows below give T cell receptor beta chains drawn from one sample of a study of T cell responses to AZD1222 COVID-19 vaccine. The protocol was immunoSEQ multiplex PCR, while the TCRdb copy is restricted to in-frame clones and leaves out a portion. The sample includes under 100,000 clones, 90% of them seen just once. The sample consisted of peripheral blood, taken on day 0 of AZD1222 vaccination. These receptors were obtained from an adult in good health. The CDR3 runs from the conserved cysteine through the conserved F or W. A D gene is named only where the DNA matches it firmly. Size values are once, few and many counts, or a class for expanded clones, and some rows have none.

clone_size j_call cdr3_length d_call v_call cdr3_nt cdr3_aa
. TRBJ2-1 15 . TRBV28 TGTGCCAGCAGCAACGGACAGAGCTCCTACAATGAGCAGTTCTTC CASSNGQSSYNEQFF
. TRBJ2-3 14 TRBD1 TRBV28 TGTGCCAGCAGTTTCGAGACAGGGCTAGATACGCAGTATTTT CASSFETGLDTQYF
. TRBJ2-3 13 . TRBV28 TGTGCCAGCAGTTTGGCAGGGTACGGTACGCAGTATTTT CASSLAGYGTQYF
once TRBJ2-3 17 . TRBV25-1 TGTGCCAGCAGTGAATATGTCAGCGGGTCTAGCACAGATACGCAGTATTTT CASSEYVSGSSTDTQYF
. TRBJ2-7 14 . TRBV4-1 TGCGCCAGCAGCCCGCGAGGGTCCGCCTACGAGCAGTACTTC CASSPRGSAYEQYF
. TRBJ2-7 14 TRBD1 TRBV3-1/TRBV3-2 TGTGCCAGCAGCCACCGGGACAGGGAACGCGAGCAGTACTTC CASSHRDREREQYF
. TRBJ1-1 13 . TRBV9 TGTGCCAGCAGCGTAGAGTGGGGGACTGAAGCTTTCTTT CASSVEWGTEAFF
. TRBJ1-1 14 TRBD1 TRBV12-5 TGTGCTAGTGGGGACAGGGGCGCACGGACTGAAGCTTTCTTT CASGDRGARTEAFF
. TRBJ2-2 16 . TRBV19 TGTGCCAGTAGTATCCCTACTACGACAAACACCGGGGAGCTGTTTTTT CASSIPTTTNTGELFF
. TRBJ1-4 14 . TRBV28 TGTGCCAGCACCCCTGCGAGGTTGGGGGGAGGGCTGTTTTTT CASTPARLGGGLFF
. TRBJ1-5 14 TRBD1 TRBV28 TGTGCCAGCAGTTCAGGGGGTAGCAATCAGCCCCAGCATTTT CASSSGGSNQPQHF
. TRBJ2-5 12 . TRBV14 TGTGCCAGCAGCCTAGGGAGCGAGACCCAGTACTTC CASSLGSETQYF
. TRBJ1-5 16 . TRBV5-8 TGTGCCAGCATCACCCCCTCGGGCGGGGTGAATCAGCCCCAGCATTTT CASITPSGGVNQPQHF
. TRBJ2-3 18 . TRBV28 TGTGCCAGCAGTTTGGGGGGCCCACTGGGGAGGTTGACAGATACGCAGTATTTT CASSLGGPLGRLTDTQYF
. TRBJ2-7 13 . TRBV12-3/TRBV12-4 TGTGCCAGCAGTTTAATGGGGGATGGCGAGCAGTACTTC CASSLMGDGEQYF
. TRBJ1-1 14 . TRBV3-1/TRBV3-2 TGTGCCAGCAGCCAAAGGGACAAGAACACTGAAGCTTTCTTT CASSQRDKNTEAFF
. TRBJ1-4 13 . TRBV28 TGTGCCAGCAGTTTAGTACAGAGTGAAAAACTGTTTTTT CASSLVQSEKLFF
. TRBJ1-5 20 . TRBV21-1 TGTGCCAGCAGCAAAGTCCAGGGGAACCTTACAGGGATGGACAATCAGCCCCAGCATTTT CASSKVQGNLTGMDNQPQHF
. TRBJ1-1 14 TRBD1 TRBV18 TGTGCCAGCTCACCGGGGCAGGGGGTTACTGAAGCTTTCTTT CASSPGQGVTEAFF
. TRBJ1-4 15 . TRBV18 TGTGCCAGCTCCACACAGATTGCAACTAATGAAAAACTGTTTTTT CASSTQIATNEKLFF
. TRBJ1-1 14 . TRBV29-1 TGCAGCGCTGCCCAACAGGGTTCCAGCGCTGAAGCTTTCTTT CSAAQQGSSAEAFF
. TRBJ2-7 14 TRBD2 TRBV7-9 TGTGCCAGCAGCTCCGGACTAGCTCCCTACGAGCAGTACTTC CASSSGLAPYEQYF
few TRBJ2-1 16 . TRBV4-3 TGCGCCAGCAGCCAAGATCTACAGGGCTCCTACAATGAGCAGTTCTTC CASSQDLQGSYNEQFF
once TRBJ1-1 16 . TRBV23-1 TGCGCCAGCAGTCAATCGATTGGGACGTTGAACACTGAAGCTTTCTTT CASSQSIGTLNTEAFF
. TRBJ2-1 15 . TRBV5-1 TGCGCCAGCAGCTTGATGTCTGGGGCGTACAATGAGCAGTTCTTC CASSLMSGAYNEQFF
. TRBJ1-6 15 . TRBV5-4 TGTGCCAGCAGCTGGGGAGGGGGGTATAATTCACCCCTCCACTTT CASSWGGGYNSPLHF
. TRBJ1-1 15 . TRBV2 TGTGCCAGCAGTGAAAGAACCTTGGGGACAACTGAAGCTTTCTTT CASSERTLGTTEAFF
. TRBJ2-1 16 TRBD2 TRBV28 TGTGCCAGCAGTTTATGGGGACTAGCGGGGGGCAATGAGCAGTTCTTC CASSLWGLAGGNEQFF
. TRBJ1-1 13 . TRBV4-1 TGCGCCAGCAGCCTTACACTGAACACTGAAGCTTTCTTT CASSLTLNTEAFF
. TRBJ1-1 14 TRBD1 TRBV7-2 TGTGCCAGCAGCTTATACAGGGGTACAGGAGAAGCTTTCTTT CASSLYRGTGEAFF
. TRBJ1-5 15 TRBD1 TRBV6-2/TRBV6-3 TGTGCCAGCAGTTACGACAGGGTACCCAATCAGCCCCAGCATTTT CASSYDRVPNQPQHF
. TRBJ2-7 15 . TRBV3-1/TRBV3-2 TGTGCCAGCAGCCAATGGGGGTTGGGGGCTAAAGAGCAGTACTTC CASSQWGLGAKEQYF
. TRBJ1-1 15 . TRBV7-9 TGTGCCAGCAGCTTATGGGCCGCGTCAGACACTGAAGCTTTCTTT CASSLWAASDTEAFF
. TRBJ2-2 16 TRBD2 TRBV10-2 TGCGCCAGCCACATAGCGGGGGGGCCGCACACCGGGGAGCTGTTTTTT CASHIAGGPHTGELFF
few TRBJ2-2 16 . TRBV19 TGTGCCAGTAGGATGGGTCCAGGGAGGAACACCGGGGAGCTGTTTTTT CASRMGPGRNTGELFF
. TRBJ2-7 14 . TRBV6-5 TGTGCCAGCAGTTACGGTTCGCCAGTGTACGAGCAGTACTTC CASSYGSPVYEQYF
. TRBJ1-5 16 . TRBV10-2 TGCGCCAGCAGTGAGGTTGGGACACGGGTAGATCAGCCCCAGCATTTT CASSEVGTRVDQPQHF
. TRBJ1-5 15 TRBD1 TRBV7-9 TGTGCCAGCAGCTCGGACAGGGGTGCCAATCAGCCCCAGCATTTT CASSSDRGANQPQHF
. TRBJ1-3 18 TRBD1 TRBV28 TGTGCCAGCAATACCGACAGGGGAACGGAGGTCTCTGGAAACACCATATATTTT CASNTDRGTEVSGNTIYF
once TRBJ1-1 14 . TRBV7-9 TGTGCCAGCAGCTTTTCGGGGGTTTTCACTGAAGCTTTCTTT CASSFSGVFTEAFF
. TRBJ1-5 15 . TRBV5-1 TGCGCCAGCAGCTTGGATGGGGTCGGGGCTCAGCCCCAGCATTTT CASSLDGVGAQPQHF
. TRBJ2-3 12 . TRBV28 TGTGCCAGCAGCGTCTCCGCCGATACGCAGTATTTT CASSVSADTQYF
. TRBJ1-4 14 TRBD1 TRBV2 TGTGCCAGCAGTGTCAGGGCAGGGGGTGAAAAACTGTTTTTT CASSVRAGGEKLFF
. TRBJ2-5 16 TRBD1 TRBV5-1 TGCGCCAGCAGCTACCTCGGACAGGGGGCCGGAGAGACCCAGTACTTC CASSYLGQGAGETQYF
. TRBJ1-2 13 . TRBV5-1 TGCGCCAGCAGCTTGTCAGCCAACTATGGCTACACCTTC CASSLSANYGYTF
. TRBJ2-7 14 . TRBV6-5 TGTGCCAGCAGTTACTCCCAGGGCCTATACGAGCAGTACTTC CASSYSQGLYEQYF
. TRBJ1-1 15 TRBD1 TRBV9 TGTGCCAGCAGCCCCGGACAGGGAAATGTCCCTGAAGCTTTCTTT CASSPGQGNVPEAFF
. TRBJ2-1 15 . TRBV6-2/TRBV6-3 TGTGCCAGCAGTTATCAACGGTTCCCCAACAATGAGCAGTTCTTC CASSYQRFPNNEQFF
. TRBJ2-7 15 . TRBV15 TGTGCCACCAGCTCCCCTCGAGGCTTTAGCTACGAGCAGTACTTC CATSSPRGFSYEQYF
. TRBJ2-3 10 . TRBV20-1 TGCAGTGCCCTCAGGGATACGCAGTATTTT CSALRDTQYF
. TRBJ1-5 16 . TRBV6-1 TGTGCCAGCAGTGAAGGTGGGGGGGCCAACAATCAGCCCCAGCATTTT CASSEGGGANNQPQHF
. TRBJ1-1 16 . TRBV18 TGTGCCAGCTCTCCCCCCTCGACAGGCATGAACACTGAAGCTTTCTTT CASSPPSTGMNTEAFF
. TRBJ2-1 17 TRBD2 TRBV6-1 TGTGCCAGCAGTGAAGAGGAGACGAGCGGGGGGCACAATGAGCAGTTCTTC CASSEEETSGGHNEQFF
. TRBJ1-5 14 . TRBV5-8 TGTGCCAGCAGCCGCGGGGCAGGGGATCAGCCCCAGCATTTT CASSRGAGDQPQHF
. TRBJ1-2 13 . TRBV12-3/TRBV12-4 TGTGCCAGCAGTTTGGGACCAAGGGTTGGCTACACCTTC CASSLGPRVGYTF
. TRBJ1-5 15 . TRBV19 TGTGCCAGTAGTATAGGCAGTTGGGGCAATCAGCCCCAGCATTTT CASSIGSWGNQPQHF
. TRBJ2-5 15 . TRBV5-4 TGTGCCAGCAGCCTGCAGGGGGGGGGACAAGAGACCCAGTACTTC CASSLQGGGQETQYF
. TRBJ2-1 16 TRBD1 TRBV7-3 TGTGCCAGCAGCGTAGCGGAGGGACAGGGTCGGAATGAGCAGTTCTTC CASSVAEGQGRNEQFF